Below, one T cell receptor (beta chain) is given with its context. The antigen is unknown. This entry belongs to a study of shared clonotypes between healthy human individuals. Study conclusions and caveats: Blood was the only sampled material, and tissue repertoires likely differ. Sharing of clonotypes among donors was expected to vary with sequencing depth.

This table comes from immunoSEQ multiplex PCR, and its TCRdb copy is limited to in-frame clones, with some not included. The table has approximately 440,000 clones, around 77% seen once. V lost 6 bases, J lost 2 bases, and 6 bases lay in between. This CDR3 region has 12 residues. Germline assignment: CDR1 SGHAT and CDR2 FQNNGV. The sequence was obtained from a middle-aged woman in good health. Some clones in this sample may be carry-over from other donors' samples. The specimen sequenced was PBMCs. The chain joins TRBV11-2 to TRBJ2-3; possibly TRBD2 for D (6 bases). DNA for the CDR3: TGTGCCAGCAGACTAGCCACAGATACGCAGTATTTT. It specifies CASRLATDTQYF. The complete variable domain, with remaining parts taken from reference TRBV11-2 and TRBJ2-3, reads EAGVAQSPRYKIIEKRQSVAFWCNPISGHATLYWYQQILGQGPKLLIQFQNNGVVDDSQLPKDRFSAERLKGVDSTLKIQPAKLEDSAVYLCASRLATDTQYFGPGTRLTVL.